This entry concerns a single T cell receptor beta chain. The assay was immunoSEQ multiplex PCR, and TCRdb's table has in-frame clones only and misses some. The sample lists over 250,000 clones; 85% to 90% were seen once. The data are from a study of blood T cell repertoires in COVID-19. Ages ranged from 18 to 89 years, with residence in around 24 US areas. The CDR3 contains 17 residues. With 3 bases clipped from V and 3 bases from J, the junction kept 9 bases outside the gene matches. The germline V gene encodes CDR1 MDHEN and CDR2 SYDVKM. V is TRBV28 and J is TRBJ1-5; TRBD1 matches at 9 bases. This clonotype originated in a woman aged 55-69 years who had recovered from COVID-19. The sequenced material came from PBMCs or T cells enriched from blood (not recorded which). CDR3 nucleotides: TGTGCCAGCAGTTTGAGTGGGACAGGGAGGACCAATCAGCCCCAGCATTTT. It yields the protein CASSLSGTGRTNQPQHF. Together with reference TRBV28 and TRBJ1-5, the CDR3 gives the full variable domain: DVKVTQSSRYLVKRTGEKVFLECVQDMDHENMFWYRQDPGLGLRLIYFSYDVKMKEKGDIPEGYSVSREKKERFSLILESASTNQTSMYLCASSLSGTGRTNQPQHFGDGTRLSIL.